The clone carrying this T cell receptor (beta chain) turned up a few times. The antigen remains unidentified. After removal of 5 bases from V and 6 bases from J, the junction contained 8 bases not matched to a gene. The CDR3 runs to 16 residues. Germline CDR1 is MGHRA and CDR2 is YSYEKL. The record originates from a study of T-cell memory formation after mild COVID-19. On the study more broadly: TCR clustering was largely donor specific.

Whole-study findings and limits: Among contracting clones, CD4+ were mainly CM/EM and CD8+ enriched in EMRA.

Employing constant-segment primers, 5'RACE generated TCR alpha and TCR beta cDNA libraries bearing sample barcodes and UMIs. In TCRdb, the 5' RACE reads were re-called with MiXCR into one record per CDR3 protein. The sample lists roughly 300,000 distinct CDR3 sequences; under 8.5% were seen once. The material sequenced was PBMCs or a T cell subset sorted from them (not recorded which). This clonotype was obtained from a man younger than 30 who had mild COVID-19 (a few samples of this study predate the infection). Cell type and time point are not known. The chain combines TRBV4-1 with TRBJ2-3; TRBD2 agrees at 13 bases. The CDR3 is CASSFRTSGGYDTQYF. The CDR3 nucleotides are TGCGCCAGCAGCTTCCGGACTAGCGGGGGCTATGATACGCAGTATTTT.